This T cell receptor (beta chain) is drawn from a study of blood T cell repertoires in COVID-19. Study overall: T cells, B-cell-depleted T cells, or PBMCs supplied cDNA or gDNA.

The J segment lost 2 bases and the V segment lost 4 bases, leaving 4 bases of the junction unmatched. This CDR3 region has 14 residues. The V gene's germline CDR1 is SGHRS and CDR2 YFSETQ. Study processing details: From reference gene primer amplification, estimates of nucleated cell counts were derived. Generated by immunoSEQ multiplex PCR, the TCRdb table keeps only in-frame clones and is missing some. The V and J calls and clone size come from that table; D and trimming were worked out from the DNA. The sample carries approximately 170,000 clones, around 85% recorded once. Seattle patient enrollment occurred during active infection, with longitudinal follow-up thereafter. About this clone itself: This specimen includes other DNA sequences encoding the same CDR3.

The gene calls are TRBV5-1 and TRBJ2-5; 8 bases align to TRBD1. The clonotype originates from a man at least 80 years old with COVID-19, enrolled during active disease. The sample taken for sequencing was peripheral blood. In nucleotides, the CDR3 is TGCGCCAGCAGCCTCGGACAGGGTCAAGAGACCCAGTACTTC. Amino acids: CASSLGQGQETQYF.